This section outlines one TCR beta chain sequence together with its context. Cells designated naive CD8 were CD45RO-negative and were positively selected for CCR7, with terminally differentiated effector memory CD45RA+ cells excluded. The sample belongs to a study of shared clonotypes between healthy human individuals. Overall study context: The donor group consisted of two women and a few men, aged 18 to 49.

Generated by immunoSEQ multiplex PCR, the TCRdb table keeps only in-frame clones and is missing some. The table has about 2.1 million clones, 90% to 95% seen once. The TCR originated in a man younger than 30 in good health. Some clones in this sample may be carry-over from other donors' samples. The sequenced material came from naive CD8+ T cells from PBMCs.

The CDR3 sequence is CSVGTGAGREQYF. DNA of the CDR3: TGCAGCGTAGGGACAGGGGCCGGGAGAGAGCAGTACTTC. V usage is TRBV29-1 and J usage is TRBJ2-7; 10 bases line up with TRBD1. CDR1 and CDR2 from the germline V gene are SQVTM and ANQGSEA. The CDR3 length is 13 residues. Trimming at V came to 6 bases and at J to 7 bases, leaving 9 bases not matched to a gene.